A single TCR beta chain is shown here with its context. In the source study's methods: For nucleated cells, counts were estimated from reference gene primer amplification. Method: immunoSEQ multiplex PCR; TCRdb's copy keeps in-frame clones and lacks some. V and J calls and clone size are those listed in that table; D and trimming were worked out from the DNA. The sample contains 150,000 to 200,000 clones, 80% of which appear only once. The V segment lost 6 bases and the J segment 2 bases; nucleotides outside the gene matches: 8. The germline V gene has CDR1 SGHAT and CDR2 FQNNGV. The CDR3 runs to 17 residues. This sample is part of a study of blood T cell repertoires in COVID-19.

Material for sequencing was PBMCs or T cells enriched from blood (not recorded which). This rearrangement joins TRBV11-2 to TRBJ1-6, with 9 bases fitting TRBD1. This TCR was recovered from a middle-aged man who had recovered from COVID-19. CDR3 loop: CASSGGTGGTYNSPLHF. As DNA, the CDR3 is TGTGCCAGCAGTGGGGGAACAGGGGGCACCTATAATTCACCCCTCCACTTT.